These T cell receptor beta chains were read from a single sample in a study of identical twins. TCRdb reprocessed the 5' RACE reads via MiXCR and lists one record per CDR3 protein. The sample shows around 95,000 distinct CDR3 sequences, 5.9% of them seen only once. Material for sequencing was memory T cells sorted from blood. Source of these receptors: a woman in her forties or fifties in good health. Each CDR3 is given with its conserved first and last residue. Fields, in order: clone size, V gene, D gene, J gene, CDR3 protein, CDR3 DNA. The D gene is left open where the match is weak. Clone size is stated in some rows and not others, as once, few, many or a class when expanded.

>many|TRBV10-2|NA|TRBJ2-2
CASSESRGGTGELFF
TGCGCCAGCAGTGAGTCCAGGGGTGGCACCGGGGAGCTGTTTTTT
>many|TRBV20-1|NA|TRBJ2-3
CSARDPWGPQDYTQYF
TGCAGTGCTAGAGATCCTTGGGGACCCCAGGATTATACGCAGTATTTT
>many|TRBV4-2|NA|TRBJ2-4
CASSQEWGGLNIQYF
TGTGCCAGCAGCCAAGAGTGGGGAGGCTTAAACATTCAGTACTTC
>many|TRBV2|TRBD1|TRBJ1-1
CASTIRAAGGTEAFF
TGTGCCAGCACCATAAGGGCGGCAGGGGGCACTGAAGCTTTCTTT
>NA|TRBV12-3/TRBV12-4|TRBD2|TRBJ2-1
CASTPPRGSSYNEQFF
TGTGCCAGCACCCCCCCGCGGGGGAGCTCCTACAATGAGCAGTTCTTC
>many|TRBV29-1|NA|TRBJ1-4
CSVAEEKLFF
TGCAGCGTTGCTGAGGAGAAACTGTTTTTT
>many|TRBV6-6|TRBD2|TRBJ2-6
CASSYGGGSGANVLTF
TGTGCCAGCAGTTATGGGGGGGGCTCTGGGGCCAACGTCCTGACTTTC
>NA|TRBV2|TRBD2|TRBJ2-1
CASRGLAGVRNEQFF
TGTGCCTCTAGGGGACTAGCGGGAGTTAGGAATGAGCAGTTCTTC
>many|TRBV6-1|NA|TRBJ1-1
CASSDRKNTEAFF
TGTGCCAGCAGTGATAGGAAGAACACTGAAGCTTTCTTT
>many|TRBV27|NA|TRBJ1-6
CASSLEPALNSPLHF
TGTGCCAGCAGTTTGGAGCCCGCTCTTAATTCACCCCTCCACTTT
>few|TRBV20-1|TRBD2|TRBJ2-1
CSARRRLAGGPLTYNEQFF
TGCAGTGCTAGACGTCGACTAGCGGGAGGGCCTCTTACCTACAATGAGCAGTTCTTC
>many|TRBV20-1|TRBD1|TRBJ1-2
CSARSTGTGSSNYGYTF
TGCAGTGCTAGATCTACCGGGACAGGGTCCTCTAACTATGGCTACACCTTC
>many|TRBV5-6|NA|TRBJ2-3
CASSLNSYTDTQYF
TGTGCCAGCAGCTTGAACAGTTACACAGATACGCAGTATTTT
>many|TRBV7-2|NA|TRBJ2-5
CASSPEELQETQYF
TGTGCCAGCAGCCCAGAGGAATTACAAGAGACCCAGTACTTC
>few|TRBV11-3|NA|TRBJ2-4
CASSSPRRGAKNIQYF
TGTGCCAGCAGCTCCCCGAGAAGAGGGGCCAAAAACATTCAGTACTTC
>NA|TRBV7-8|NA|TRBJ1-5
CASSLTVFNQPQHF
TGTGCCAGCAGCTTGACGGTCTTCAATCAGCCCCAGCATTTT
>many|TRBV7-9|TRBD1|TRBJ2-3
CASSPRTGVTDTQYF
TGTGCCAGCAGCCCAAGGACAGGGGTCACAGATACGCAGTATTTT
>NA|TRBV24-1|NA|TRBJ2-3
CATSDRKGPTDTQYF
TGTGCCACCAGCGACAGGAAGGGACCCACAGATACGCAGTATTTT
>many|TRBV3-1|NA|TRBJ2-6
CASSYRIGANVLTF
TGTGCCAGCAGCTACCGTATCGGGGCCAACGTCCTGACTTTC
>many|TRBV7-8|NA|TRBJ2-2
CASSPRAGAGELFF
TGTGCCAGCAGCCCAAGAGCAGGGGCCGGGGAGCTGTTTTTT
>many|TRBV28|TRBD1|TRBJ2-3
CASRPTTGVGNTQYF
TGTGCCAGCAGGCCAACTACAGGGGTTGGGAATACGCAGTATTTT
>NA|TRBV19|NA|TRBJ1-2
CASSIDGAKGEYGYTF
TGTGCCAGTAGTATCGATGGTGCGAAGGGGGAGTATGGCTACACCTTC
>few|TRBV30|TRBD1|TRBJ1-6
CAWSPPGQSSYNSPLHF
TGTGCCTGGAGTCCCCCGGGACAGAGCTCCTATAATTCACCCCTCCACTTT
>many|TRBV20-1|NA|TRBJ2-1
CSALPLRGTNYNEQFF
TGCAGTGCTCTTCCTCTAAGAGGCACAAACTACAATGAGCAGTTCTTC
>many|TRBV12-3/TRBV12-4|NA|TRBJ2-1
CASSLWAGTSNEQFF
TGTGCCAGCAGTTTATGGGCGGGAACGAGCAATGAGCAGTTCTTC
>many|TRBV11-2|NA|TRBJ1-1
CASSLGDTEAFF
TGTGCCAGCAGCTTAGGTGACACTGAAGCTTTCTTT
>NA|TRBV12-3/TRBV12-4|NA|TRBJ2-7
CASSVGVGQYF
TGTGCCAGCAGTGTGGGAGTGGGGCAGTACTTC
>many|TRBV29-1|TRBD2|TRBJ2-1
CSVEDTTSGVSYNEQFF
TGCAGCGTTGAAGACACGACTAGCGGGGTATCCTACAATGAGCAGTTCTTC
>many|TRBV3-1|NA|TRBJ1-3
CASSPPGTRGLSTIYF
TGTGCCAGCAGCCCTCCGGGGACTAGGGGGTTAAGCACCATATATTTT
>many|TRBV6-5|NA|TRBJ1-6
CASSYSIGGGDSYNSPLHF
TGTGCCAGCAGTTACTCGATAGGGGGAGGTGACTCCTATAATTCACCCCTCCACTTT
>many|TRBV5-1|NA|TRBJ1-4
CASSPAGWGNEKLFF
TGCGCCAGCAGCCCGGCCGGGTGGGGTAATGAAAAACTGTTTTTT
>many|TRBV5-1|TRBD2|TRBJ2-3
CASSDGLAGGMDTQYF
TGCGCCAGCAGCGACGGACTAGCGGGAGGAATGGATACGCAGTATTTT
>few|TRBV6-1|TRBD1|TRBJ1-1
CASKVEDRGSTEAFF
TGTGCCAGCAAGGTCGAGGACAGGGGAAGCACTGAAGCTTTCTTT
>NA|TRBV7-9|TRBD2|TRBJ2-1
CASTRAGGYNEQFF
TGTGCCAGCACCCGAGCGGGAGGTTACAATGAGCAGTTCTTC
>many|TRBV20-1|TRBD2|TRBJ2-7
CSASRREPNEQYF
TGCAGTGCTAGTCGGCGGGAGCCCAACGAGCAGTACTTC
>NA|TRBV9|TRBD1|TRBJ1-1
CASSTSRGTGTNTEAFF
TGTGCCAGCAGCACATCGAGGGGGACAGGGACTAACACTGAAGCTTTCTTT
>many|TRBV29-1|TRBD1|TRBJ1-1
CSVLIRDRGMNTEAFF
TGCAGCGTATTAATCCGGGACAGGGGTATGAACACTGAAGCTTTCTTT
>many|TRBV3-1|NA|TRBJ2-6
CASSLVGSGANVLTF
TGTGCCAGCAGCCTCGTTGGCTCTGGGGCCAACGTCCTGACTTTC
>many|TRBV7-7|TRBD1|TRBJ2-5
CASSLEDRAETQYF
TGTGCCAGCAGCTTAGAAGACAGGGCAGAGACCCAGTACTTC
>NA|TRBV3-1|TRBD1|TRBJ2-2
CASSQGQGAGELFF
TGTGCCAGCAGCCAAGGACAGGGGGCCGGGGAGCTGTTTTTT
>NA|TRBV29-1|TRBD2|TRBJ2-5
CSVLGGAGGPLTQYF
TGCAGCGTTCTCGGCGGAGCGGGAGGGCCTTTGACCCAGTACTTC
>NA|TRBV7-6|NA|TRBJ2-2
CASSLGGTSNTGELFF
TGTGCCAGCAGCTTAGGAGGGACTTCAAACACCGGGGAGCTGTTTTTT
>NA|TRBV29-1|TRBD2|TRBJ2-7
CSVELAGKGRLREQYF
TGCAGCGTTGAACTAGCGGGAAAGGGACGATTGAGGGAGCAGTACTTC